The sequence of this T cell receptor (beta chain) was determined in a study of T cell responses to AZD1222 COVID-19 vaccine. About the research overall: Some second doses came at about 4 weeks and others at about 12 weeks; these were pooled.

Points from the study as a whole: After two AZD1222 doses, spike-specific TCR breadth and depth rose versus day 0. Among the donors, most were white British and more were female, and clonal diversity was possibly underestimated. Repertoire sampling happened only post peak T cell response.

Germline V gene sequence: CDR1 LGHDT, CDR2 YNNKEL (reference sequence). Trimming cost V 4 bases and J 3 bases, with 13 bases left between them. The CDR3 consists of 14 residues. About this clone itself: Its antigen is not identified.

Assay: immunoSEQ multiplex PCR; the TCRdb copy retains only in-frame clones and omits some. The table records about 96,000 clones, around 89% of them present only once. The material was peripheral blood, obtained on day 0 of AZD1222 vaccination. The TCR comes from an adult in good health. The V call is TRBV3-1 (or the pseudogene TRBV3-2), the J call TRBJ2-7; maybe TRBD2 (5 bases). CDR3 nucleotide sequence: TGTGCCAGCAGCCTTGGACTGCTCGTCTACGAGCAGTACTTC. Its translation is CASSLGLLVYEQYF.